One sample yielded the 23 T cell receptor beta chains listed below, sequenced in a study of shared clonotypes between healthy human individuals. TCRdb's copy holds only in-frame clones and misses some; the assay was immunoSEQ multiplex PCR. The table shows some 2,000,000 clones, with about 95% occurring only once. Sequencing was carried out using naive CD4+ T cells sorted from blood. Stated subset: CD45RA+ positively selected. The receptor set was obtained from a man between 18 and 35 years old in good health.

The chain carries TRBV28 and TRBJ1-1; 9 nucleotides agree with TRBD1. This CDR3 comprises 15 residues. Germline trimming cut 6 bases from V and 5 bases from J; bases unmatched to any gene: 10. Germline lookup yields CDR1 MDHEN and CDR2 SYDVKM. The CDR3 here is CASRFRDRAFTEAFF. DNA for the CDR3: TGTGCCAGCAGGTTCCGGGACAGGGCATTTACTGAAGCTTTCTTT.

The V call is TRBV5-1, the J call TRBJ1-1, with a possible D match to TRBD1 (6 bases). The germline CDR1 and CDR2 sequences are SGHRS and YFSETQ. The CDR3 consists of 16 residues. Trimming shortened V by 0 bases and J by 1 base, and 13 bases separated the two germline ends. In DNA, the CDR3 is TGCGCCAGCAGCTTGGCGCCTGCGGGGGCGAACACTGAAGCTTTCTTT. Protein: CASSLAPAGANTEAFF.

The chain is built from TRBV5-1 and TRBJ1-4, with no clear D. The CDR3 has 13 amino acids. In germline, CDR1 is SGHRS, CDR2 YFSETQ. V lost 4 bases and J 5 bases, leaving 9 bases between the germline ends. The CDR3 sequence is CASSPGSNEKLFF. CDR3 DNA sequence: TGCGCCAGCAGCCCAGGATCAAATGAAAAACTGTTTTTT.

The V call is TRBV10-3, the J call TRBJ2-1; D call uncertain. The CDR3 loop spans 13 amino acids. Germline V gene data show CDR1 as ENHRY and CDR2 as SYGVKD. The germline V and J ends were trimmed by 6 bases and 5 bases, with 11 bases remaining between them. This CDR3 is CAISENRDNEQFF. The CDR3 nucleotides are TGTGCCATCAGCGAGAATAGGGACAATGAGCAGTTCTTC.

The chain recombines TRBV4-1 with TRBJ1-6; the match to TRBD1 covers 7 bases. Germline CDR1 is MGHRA and CDR2 is YSYEKL. This CDR3 comprises 17 residues. With 3 bases clipped from V and 7 bases from J, the junction kept 12 bases outside the gene matches. CDR3 region: CASSQEGAGAGNSPLHF. In DNA form, the CDR3 reads TGCGCCAGCAGCCAGGAGGGGGCGGGGGCAGGGAATTCACCCCTCCACTTT.

Here the CDR3 DNA reads TGTGCCATCAAGCCGAACAGGGTGGCCTACGAGCAGTACTTC. This codes for CAIKPNRVAYEQYF. The rearrangement joins TRBV10-3 to TRBJ2-7; weak D call: TRBD1 (6 bases). There are 14 residues in the CDR3. From germline, CDR1 is ENHRY and CDR2 SYGVKD. V was trimmed by 7 bases and J by 2 bases, leaving 15 bases between them.

This clone has just one count. The gene calls are TRBV7-2 and TRBJ1-5, with D perhaps matching TRBD1 (5 bases). The CDR3 extends over 16 amino acids. V gave up 1 base and J gave up 6 bases, with 16 bases separating them. Germline V CDR1 and CDR2: SGHTA, FQGNSA. CDR3 coding DNA: TGTGCCAGCAGCTTAGAAGGTGCGGGGGGAGGTCAGCCCCAGCATTTT. It specifies CASSLEGAGGGQPQHF. Based on the CDR3 plus reference TRBV7-2 and TRBJ1-5, the full variable domain is GAGVSQSPSNKVTEKGKDVELRCDPISGHTALYWYRQSLGQGLEFLIYFQGNSAPDKSGLPSDRFSAERTGGSVSTLTIQRTQQEDSAVYLCASSLEGAGGGQPQHFGDGTRLSIL.

The chain is built from TRBV5-4 and TRBJ2-3; D unresolved. The V gene's germline CDR1 is SGHNT and CDR2 YYREEE (reference sequence). Trimming stripped 4 bases from V and 0 bases from J, with 9 bases between. The CDR3 runs 14 residues. CDR3 amino acids: CASSPRSSTDTQYF. CDR3 DNA sequence: TGTGCCAGCAGCCCCCGCTCCAGCACAGATACGCAGTATTTT.

The chain uses TRBV11-3 and TRBJ2-3, with D perhaps matching TRBD1 or TRBD2 (7 bases each). Germline V gives CDR1 SGHNT, CDR2 YENEEA. The ends were cut back, 5 bases at V and 4 bases at J, with 13 bases in the middle. The CDR3 totals 14 residues. Here the CDR3 reads CASSPQGGPDTQYF. CDR3 sequence (DNA): TGTGCCAGCAGCCCCCAGGGGGGGCCAGATACGCAGTATTTT.

The V gene is TRBV28, the J gene TRBJ1-1; D might be TRBD1 (5 bases). This CDR3 has 14 residues. Trimming cost V 4 bases and J 4 bases, with 13 bases left between them. CDR1 is MDHEN and CDR2 is SYDVKM in the germline V gene. The CDR3 sequence is CASSSHQGATEAFF. Here the CDR3 DNA reads TGTGCCAGCAGTTCCCATCAGGGCGCCACTGAAGCTTTCTTT.

V usage is TRBV6-6 and J usage is TRBJ1-1; the D gene is possibly TRBD1 (5 bases). Germline V lookup: CDR1 MNHNY, CDR2 SVGAGI (reference sequence). This CDR3 contains 14 residues. Trimming took 7 bases from V and 2 from J, leaving 14 bases between them. The CDR3 DNA follows: TGTGCCAGCATCGGGGGGAGATCTAACACTGAAGCTTTCTTT. Protein sequence: CASIGGRSNTEAFF.

A word on this clone: The same CDR3 arises from other DNA sequences in this sample as well. The CDR3 DNA is TGTGCCAGCTCTCAAACAGAGACCTACGAGCAGTACTTC. Translation: CASSQTETYEQYF. The chain has TRBV18 and TRBJ2-7; D gene unclear. The V gene's germline CDR1 is KGHSH and CDR2 LQKENI. This CDR3 has 13 amino acids. V was pared by 6 bases and J by 2 bases, with 11 bases between.

The chain joins TRBV2 to TRBJ2-2, with D possibly TRBD2 on 6 matching bases. V gave up 7 bases and J gave up 4 bases, with 13 bases separating them. The CDR3 covers 14 residues. In germline, CDR1 is SNHLY, CDR2 FYNNEI. For the CDR3, the DNA is TGTGCCAGCACTGAGCTAGCGTCCACCGGGGAGCTGTTTTTT. This translates into CASTELASTGELFF.

This clone appeared a single time. The same CDR3 is also encoded by other DNA sequences in this sample. The chain has TRBV6-1 and TRBJ1-1; tentatively, D is TRBD1 (6 bases). CDR3 length: 13 residues. Per the germline V gene, CDR1 is MNHNS and CDR2 is SASEGT. Trimming stripped 8 bases from V and 0 bases from J, with 10 bases between. The CDR3 protein is CASYQGMNTEAFF. In DNA, the CDR3 is TGTGCCAGCTACCAGGGGATGAACACTGAAGCTTTCTTT.

The chain uses TRBV27 and TRBJ2-3; D is possibly TRBD1 (6 bases). Trimming removed 4 bases from V and 5 bases from J, with 10 bases in between. Germline CDR1 is MNHEY and CDR2 is SMNVEV (reference sequence). The CDR3 length is 13 residues. This CDR3 reads CASSSQGRDTQYF. The CDR3 DNA follows: TGTGCCAGCAGTTCGCAGGGGAGAGATACGCAGTATTTT.

The J gene is TRBJ2-3, the V gene TRBV5-1; 10 bases fit TRBD2. This CDR3 has 15 residues. From germline, CDR1 is SGHRS and CDR2 YFSETQ. After removal of 3 bases from V and 3 bases from J, the junction contained 4 bases not matched to a gene. CDR3 nucleotide sequence: TGCGCCAGCAGCTACCGGACTAGCGGAACAGATACGCAGTATTTT. Protein sequence: CASSYRTSGTDTQYF.

On this clone: Other DNA sequences from this sample encode an identical CDR3 as well. The CDR3 sequence: CASSLGVDSPLHF. CDR3 nucleotides: TGTGCCAGCAGTTTAGGCGTGGATTCACCCCTCCACTTT. This chain joins TRBV27 and TRBJ1-6; D not certain. The CDR3 consists of 13 residues. Per germline, CDR1 MNHEY and CDR2 SMNVEV (reference sequence). V was clipped by 2 bases and J by 8 bases, with 7 bases between them.

This clone was seen just once. The V and J genes are TRBV30 and TRBJ1-1, with a weak D call TRBD1 (5 bases). The CDR3 sequence is 16 residues long. Germline V gene sequence: CDR1 GTSNPN, CDR2 SVGIG (reference sequence). The V and J ends lost 3 bases and 5 bases respectively, with 22 bases between them. CDR3 nucleotide sequence: TGTGCCTGGAGCCAAGGGGCCCTCAGCAAGGGGACTGAAGCTTTCTTT. It encodes CAWSQGALSKGTEAFF. The entire variable domain, with the rest obtained from reference TRBV30 and TRBJ1-1, is as follows: SQTIHQWPATLVQPVGSPLSLECTVEGTSNPNLYWYRQAAGRGLQLLFYSVGIGQISSEVPQNLSASRPQDRQFILSSKKLLLSDSGFYLCAWSQGALSKGTEAFFGQGTRLTVV.

This sequence joins TRBV10-2 and TRBJ2-3, with 7 nucleotides matching TRBD1. The CDR3 runs to 14 residues. The ends lost 7 bases at V and 3 bases at J; junction bases unmatched: 7. Germline assignment: CDR1 WSHSY and CDR2 SAAADI. CDR3: CASNPGGVTDTQYF. The CDR3 nucleotides are TGCGCCAGCAACCCAGGGGGTGTAACAGATACGCAGTATTTT.

This sequence joins TRBV6-5 and TRBJ1-6; D is unresolved. The V gene lost 8 bases and the J gene lost 9 bases, with 14 bases spanning the gap. This CDR3 is 13 amino acids long. Germline values: CDR1 MNHEY, CDR2 SVGAGI. CDR3 nucleotide sequence: TGTGCCAGCGAAATTCAATTGGGTTCACCCCTCCACTTT. It is translated as CASEIQLGSPLHF.

V is TRBV7-8 and J is TRBJ2-7; TRBD2 aligns across 13 bases. There are 15 residues in the CDR3. The V segment lost 7 bases and the J segment 4 bases; nucleotides outside the gene matches: 7. Looked up from germline, CDR1 is SGHVS and CDR2 is FQNEAQ. The CDR3 DNA reads TGTGCCAGCACCCGGTCGACTAGCGGGAGGTACGAGCAGTACTTC. The encoded protein is CASTRSTSGRYEQYF. Supplemented by reference TRBV7-8 and TRBJ2-7, the full variable domain reads GAGVSQSPRYKVAKRGQDVALRCDPISGHVSLFWYQQALGQGPEFLTYFQNEAQLDKSGLPSDRFFAERPEGSVSTLKIQRTQQEDSAVYLCASTRSTSGRYEQYFGPGTRLTVT.

In DNA form, the CDR3 reads TGTGCCAGCAGTTTATTTAGCCGGCCAAATTCCTACGAGCAGTACTTC. The encoded protein is CASSLFSRPNSYEQYF. The chain has TRBV28 and TRBJ2-7; D gene uncertain. Germline V lookup: CDR1 MDHEN, CDR2 SYDVKM. Trimming removed 1 base from V and 1 base from J, with 14 bases in between. The CDR3 consists of 16 residues.

The J gene is TRBJ2-2, the V gene TRBV7-3, with D unclear. Germline V gene sequence: CDR1 SGHTA, CDR2 FQGTGA. V lost 4 bases and J 1 base, leaving 7 bases between the germline ends. The CDR3 length is 14 residues. CDR3 in amino acids: CASSSQGNTGELFF. The CDR3 DNA follows: TGTGCCAGCAGCTCTCAAGGGAACACCGGGGAGCTGTTTTTT.